Listed below are T cell receptor beta chains from one sample, sequenced in a study of blood T cell repertoires in COVID-19. Libraries were prepared by immunoSEQ multiplex PCR; TCRdb keeps only in-frame clonotypes and omits some of them. The repertoire has approximately 150,000 clones, approximately 78% of them found once; the top ten carry approximately 11%. Sequences were obtained from peripheral blood. Receptors originate from a human donor in a cohort sampled during active COVID-19. Both conserved end residues are part of each CDR3. The order of the fields is clone size, J gene, V gene, D gene, CDR3 DNA, CDR3 protein. D genes are given only for firm matches. Size tells how often a clone was seen (once, few, many) or the class of an expanded clone, and some rows leave it out.

>.|TRBJ1-1|TRBV12-3/TRBV12-4|.
TGTGCCAGCAGTTTACCGAGGAACACTGAAGCTTTCTTT
CASSLPRNTEAFF
>.|TRBJ2-3|TRBV6-2/TRBV6-3|TRBD2
TGTGCCAGCAGTTACTATAGAGCTAGCGGGAGTATATTGGATACGCAGTATTTT
CASSYYRASGSILDTQYF
>.|TRBJ2-1|TRBV5-1|TRBD2
TGCGCCAGCAGCTCGGGACTAGCGGGGGCCGCTGATGAGCAGTTCTTC
CASSSGLAGAADEQFF
>.|TRBJ2-7|TRBV14|.
TGTGCGGGAGACTACGAGCAGTACTTC
CAGDYEQYF
>.|TRBJ1-4|TRBV5-1|TRBD1
TGCGCCAGCAGCTCTATGGGACAGAGGGGGGAAAAACTGTTTTTT
CASSSMGQRGEKLFF
>.|TRBJ2-7|TRBV14|.
TGTGCCAGCAGTCACAGCTACGAGCAGTACTTC
CASSHSYEQYF
>.|TRBJ2-7|TRBV7-2|TRBD1
TGTGCCAGCAGCGCTACCGGGACAGGGATGTACGAGCAGTACTTC
CASSATGTGMYEQYF
>.|TRBJ2-3|TRBV9|TRBD1
TGTGCCAGCAGCCCGAGACAGGGGGGCACAGATACGCAGTATTTT
CASSPRQGGTDTQYF
>once|TRBJ2-5|TRBV9|TRBD2
TGTGCCAGCAGCTTCGGGACTAGCGGGGCCCAAGAGACCCAGTACTTC
CASSFGTSGAQETQYF
>.|TRBJ2-7|TRBV11-2|TRBD2
TGTGCCAGCGCGAGAAATAGCGGGGGCTACGAGCAGTACTTC
CASARNSGGYEQYF
>.|TRBJ2-4|TRBV19|TRBD1
TGTGCCAGTAGTCTGACAGGGGGGGTAATAAACATTCAGTACTTC
CASSLTGGVINIQYF
>.|TRBJ1-6|TRBV7-8|.
TGTGCCAGCAGCGACAGCTCCTATAATTCACCCCTCCACTTT
CASSDSSYNSPLHF
>.|TRBJ2-3|TRBV5-1|.
TGCGCCAGCAGCTTGGAGGGGGGGAGCACAGATACGCAGTATTTT
CASSLEGGSTDTQYF
>.|TRBJ2-1|TRBV24-1|TRBD1
TGTGCCACCAGTGAACACTCCGGGACAGGTTACAATGAGCAGTTCTTC
CATSEHSGTGYNEQFF
>.|TRBJ2-6|TRBV4-1|TRBD1
TGCGCCAGCAGCCAAGACAGGGGGGGGGCCAACGTCCTGACTTTC
CASSQDRGGANVLTF
>.|TRBJ2-7|TRBV9|.
TGTGCCAGCAGCCCAGGCGACGACAGGTACTACGAGCAGTACTTC
CASSPGDDRYYEQYF
>.|TRBJ1-6|TRBV6-4|.
TGTGCCAGCAGTGACTCAGAGCATCCTAATTCACCCCTCCACTTT
CASSDSEHPNSPLHF
>.|TRBJ2-7|TRBV3-1/TRBV3-2|TRBD1
TGTGCCAGCAGCCCACCGGGACAGGCTACCTACGAGCAGTACTTC
CASSPPGQATYEQYF
>.|TRBJ2-3|TRBV27|.
TGTGCCAGCAGTTTTTCTTTGACAGATACGCAGTATTTT
CASSFSLTDTQYF
>once|TRBJ2-7|TRBV5-1|.
TGCGCCAGCAGCTTTAGCGGTTCCTACGAGCAGTACTTC
CASSFSGSYEQYF
>.|TRBJ1-6|TRBV9|.
TGTGCCAGCAGCGTAGCAGGGATGAATTCACCCCTCCACTTT
CASSVAGMNSPLHF
>.|TRBJ1-5|TRBV27|.
TGTGCCAGCAGTTTACAGTATAGCAATCAGCCCCAGCATTTT
CASSLQYSNQPQHF
>.|TRBJ2-4|TRBV7-9|.
TGTGCCAGCAGCTCCTACCGGGGGAACATTCAGTACTTC
CASSSYRGNIQYF
>.|TRBJ1-5|TRBV7-9|TRBD1
TGTGCCAGCAGCCATTCGGCGACAGGGGTGGATCAGCCCCAGCATTTT
CASSHSATGVDQPQHF
>.|TRBJ2-7|TRBV7-3|TRBD1
TGTGCCAGCAGCTTAAAAACAGGGGAGAGGAACGAGCAGTACTTC
CASSLKTGERNEQYF
>.|TRBJ1-2|TRBV9|.
TGTGCCAGCAGCCCGGGGGGGGGTGGCTACACCTTC
CASSPGGGGYTF
>.|TRBJ1-3|TRBV7-9|TRBD1
TGTGCCAGCAGCTTAGCGAGACAGGGGATAGGAAACACCATATATTTT
CASSLARQGIGNTIYF
>.|TRBJ1-3|TRBV7-2|.
TGTGCCAGCAGCTTAGGGGGAGGGGGGCGCCCCTCTGGAAACACCATATATTTT
CASSLGGGGRPSGNTIYF
>.|TRBJ1-1|TRBV6-6|.
TGTGCCAGCAGTTACGATGGGAGGGCTGAAGCTTTCTTT
CASSYDGRAEAFF
>few|TRBJ1-1|TRBV28|TRBD1
TGTGCCAGCAGCCGTGGACAGGGTGAAGCTTTCTTT
CASSRGQGEAFF
>.|TRBJ2-1|TRBV5-1|TRBD1
TGCGCCAGCAGCCCCCGATGGGACAGGCCCGGAGATGAGCAGTTCTTC
CASSPRWDRPGDEQFF
>few|TRBJ1-1|TRBV14|.
TGTGCCAGCAGCCAAGATCCGGACACTGAAGCTTTCTTT
CASSQDPDTEAFF
>.|TRBJ2-3|TRBV5-4|TRBD2
TGTGCCAGCAGCCAGGGACTAGCGGGGGCAGATACGCAGTATTTT
CASSQGLAGADTQYF
>.|TRBJ2-1|TRBV5-6|.
TGTGCCAGCAGCTTTGGGTTCGGGGGTATCGATGAGCAGTTCTTC
CASSFGFGGIDEQFF
>many|TRBJ1-2|TRBV9|.
TGTGCCAGCAGCGAGGACAGTACCGCTAACTATGGCTACACCTTC
CASSEDSTANYGYTF
>.|TRBJ2-4|TRBV7-8|.
TGTGCCAGCACGAGCTTCCCGAACAGGGTTGGAAACATTCAGTACTTC
CASTSFPNRVGNIQYF
>.|TRBJ2-1|TRBV27|TRBD2
TGTGCCAGCAGTGCCCGGGGGGGTGAGCAGTTCTTC
CASSARGGEQFF
>few|TRBJ2-7|TRBV7-8|TRBD2
TGTGCCAGCAGCTTAGGCACTAGCGGCTCCTACGAGCAGTACTTC
CASSLGTSGSYEQYF
>.|TRBJ1-2|TRBV7-9|.
TGTGCCAGCAGCGCCGGGACTCTTAAAGCTAACTATGGCTACACCTTC
CASSAGTLKANYGYTF
>few|TRBJ1-3|TRBV9|TRBD1
TGTGCCAGCAGCGTAGAGAGGGGACAGGGCGTAAACACCATATATTTT
CASSVERGQGVNTIYF
>.|TRBJ2-2|TRBV5-4|TRBD1
TGTGCCAGCAGCCCCTCGACAGGGAGAACCGGGGAGCTGTTTTTT
CASSPSTGRTGELFF